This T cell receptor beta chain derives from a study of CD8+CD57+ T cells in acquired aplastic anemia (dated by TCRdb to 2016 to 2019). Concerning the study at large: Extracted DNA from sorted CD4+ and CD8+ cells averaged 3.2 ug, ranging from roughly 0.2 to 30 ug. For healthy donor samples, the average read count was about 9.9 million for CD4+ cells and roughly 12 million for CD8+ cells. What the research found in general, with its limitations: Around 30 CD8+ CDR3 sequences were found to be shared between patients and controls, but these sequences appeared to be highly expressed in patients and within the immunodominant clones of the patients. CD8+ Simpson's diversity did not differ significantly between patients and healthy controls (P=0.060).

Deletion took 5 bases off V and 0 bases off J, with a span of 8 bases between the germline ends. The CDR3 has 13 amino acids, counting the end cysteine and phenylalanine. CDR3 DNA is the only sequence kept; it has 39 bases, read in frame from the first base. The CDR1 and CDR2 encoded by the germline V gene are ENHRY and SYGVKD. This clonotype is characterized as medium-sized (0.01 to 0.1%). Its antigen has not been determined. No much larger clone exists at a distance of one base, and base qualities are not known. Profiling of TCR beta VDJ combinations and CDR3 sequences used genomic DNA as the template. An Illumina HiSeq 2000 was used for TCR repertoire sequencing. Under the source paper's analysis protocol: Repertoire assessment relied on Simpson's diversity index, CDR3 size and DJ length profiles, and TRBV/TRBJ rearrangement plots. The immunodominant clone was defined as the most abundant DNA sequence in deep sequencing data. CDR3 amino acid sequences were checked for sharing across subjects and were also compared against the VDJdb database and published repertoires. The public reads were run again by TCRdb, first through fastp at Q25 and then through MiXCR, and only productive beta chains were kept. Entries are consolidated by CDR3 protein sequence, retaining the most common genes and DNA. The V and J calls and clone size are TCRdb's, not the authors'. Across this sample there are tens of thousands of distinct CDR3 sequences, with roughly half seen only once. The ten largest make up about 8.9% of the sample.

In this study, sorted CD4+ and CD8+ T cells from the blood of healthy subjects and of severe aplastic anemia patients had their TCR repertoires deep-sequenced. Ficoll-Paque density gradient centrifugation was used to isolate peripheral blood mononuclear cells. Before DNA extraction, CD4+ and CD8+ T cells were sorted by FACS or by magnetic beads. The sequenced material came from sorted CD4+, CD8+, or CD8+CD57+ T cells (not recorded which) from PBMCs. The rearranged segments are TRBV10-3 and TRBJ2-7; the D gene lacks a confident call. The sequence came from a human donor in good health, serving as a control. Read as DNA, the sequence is TGTGCCATCAGTCCTCCAAACTCCTACGAGCAGTACTTC. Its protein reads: CAISPPNSYEQYF.